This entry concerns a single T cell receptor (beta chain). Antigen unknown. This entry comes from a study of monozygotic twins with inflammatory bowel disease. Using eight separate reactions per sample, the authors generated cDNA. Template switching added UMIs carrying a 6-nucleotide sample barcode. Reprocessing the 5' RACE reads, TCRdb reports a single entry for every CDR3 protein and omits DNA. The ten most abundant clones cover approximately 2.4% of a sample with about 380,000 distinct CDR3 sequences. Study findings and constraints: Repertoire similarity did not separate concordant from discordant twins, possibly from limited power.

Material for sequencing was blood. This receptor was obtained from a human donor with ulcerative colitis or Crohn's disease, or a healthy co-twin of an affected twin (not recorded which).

CDR3 sequence reads: CASSPGLAVRIYEQYF. The chain combines TRBV9 with TRBJ2-7; TCRdb designates TRBD2, a call that cannot be tested without DNA. The CDR3 has 16 amino acids. The germline V gene encodes CDR1 SGDLS and CDR2 YYNGEE.